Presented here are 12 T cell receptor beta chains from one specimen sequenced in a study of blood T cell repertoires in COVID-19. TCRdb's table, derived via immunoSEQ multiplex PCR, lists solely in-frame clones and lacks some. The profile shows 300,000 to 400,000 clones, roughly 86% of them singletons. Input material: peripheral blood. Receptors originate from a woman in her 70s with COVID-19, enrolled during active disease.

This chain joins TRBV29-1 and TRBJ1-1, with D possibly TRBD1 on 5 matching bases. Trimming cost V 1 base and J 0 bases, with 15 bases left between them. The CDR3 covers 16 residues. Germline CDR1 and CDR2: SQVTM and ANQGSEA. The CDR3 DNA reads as TGCAGCGTTGAAGGCCTCGCACTACAGGTGAACACTGAAGCTTTCTTT. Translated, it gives CSVEGLALQVNTEAFF.

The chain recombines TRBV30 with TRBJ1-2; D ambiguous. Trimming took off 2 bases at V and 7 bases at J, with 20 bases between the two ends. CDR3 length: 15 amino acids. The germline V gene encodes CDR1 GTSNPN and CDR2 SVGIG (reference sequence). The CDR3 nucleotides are TGTGCCTGGAGTCTCAGTGACTCTTCGGCTGGTGGCTACACCTTC. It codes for CAWSLSDSSAGGYTF. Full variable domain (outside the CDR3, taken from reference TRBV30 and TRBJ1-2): SQTIHQWPATLVQPVGSPLSLECTVEGTSNPNLYWYRQAAGRGLQLLFYSVGIGQISSEVPQNLSASRPQDRQFILSSKKLLLSDSGFYLCAWSLSDSSAGGYTFGSGTRLTVV.

This CDR3 is CASSYSLAGGEKLFF. The CDR3 DNA sequence: TGTGCCAGCAGTTACTCATTAGCAGGGGGTGAAAAACTGTTTTTT. V gene TRBV6-5 combines with J gene TRBJ1-4; TRBD1 agrees at 7 bases. This CDR3 is 15 amino acids long. J lost 7 bases, V lost 0 bases, and 5 bases had no gene match. Per germline, CDR1 MNHEY and CDR2 SVGAGI.

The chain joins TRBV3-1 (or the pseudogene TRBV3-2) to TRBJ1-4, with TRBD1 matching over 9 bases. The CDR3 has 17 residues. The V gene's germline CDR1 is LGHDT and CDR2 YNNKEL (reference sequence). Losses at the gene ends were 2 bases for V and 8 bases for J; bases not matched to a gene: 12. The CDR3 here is CASSQSEQGAPREKLFF. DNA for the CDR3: TGTGCCAGCAGCCAATCCGAACAGGGGGCGCCGAGGGAAAAACTGTTTTTT.

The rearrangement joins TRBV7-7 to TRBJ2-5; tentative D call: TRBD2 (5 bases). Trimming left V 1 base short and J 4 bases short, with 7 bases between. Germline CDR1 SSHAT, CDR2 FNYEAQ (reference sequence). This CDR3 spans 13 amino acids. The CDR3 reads CASSLVRGETQYF. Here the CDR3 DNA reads TGTGCCAGCAGCTTAGTTCGGGGAGAGACCCAGTACTTC. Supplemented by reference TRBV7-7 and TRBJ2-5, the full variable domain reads GAGVSQSPRYKVTKRGQDVTLRCDPISSHATLYWYQQALGQGPEFLTYFNYEAQPDKSGLPSDRFSAERPEGSISTLTIQRTEQRDSAMYRCASSLVRGETQYFGPGTRLLVL.

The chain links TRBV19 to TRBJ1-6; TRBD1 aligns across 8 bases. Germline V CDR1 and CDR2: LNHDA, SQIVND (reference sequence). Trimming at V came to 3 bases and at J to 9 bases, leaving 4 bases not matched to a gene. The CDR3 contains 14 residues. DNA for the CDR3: TGTGCCAGTAGTATCGGCAGGGGGCTTTCACCCCTCCACTTT. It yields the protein CASSIGRGLSPLHF. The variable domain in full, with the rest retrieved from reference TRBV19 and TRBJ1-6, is DGGITQSPKYLFRKEGQNVTLSCEQNLNHDAMYWYRQDPGQGLRLIYYSQIVNDFQKGDIAEGYSVSREKKESFPLTVTSAQKNPTAFYLCASSIGRGLSPLHFGNGTRLTVT.

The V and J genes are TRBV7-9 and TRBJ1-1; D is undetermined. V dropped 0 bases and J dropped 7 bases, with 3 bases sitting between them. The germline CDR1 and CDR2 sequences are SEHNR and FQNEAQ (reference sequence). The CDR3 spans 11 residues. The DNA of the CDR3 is TGTGCCAGCAGCTTAGCCAATGAAGCTTTCTTT. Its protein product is CASSLANEAFF.

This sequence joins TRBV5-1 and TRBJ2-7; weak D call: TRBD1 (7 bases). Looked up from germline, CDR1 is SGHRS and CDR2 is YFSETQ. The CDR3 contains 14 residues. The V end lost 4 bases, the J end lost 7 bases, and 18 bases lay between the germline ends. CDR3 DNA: TGCGCCAGCAGCCCGGGACACCCAGGGGGGGAGCAGTACTTC. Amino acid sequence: CASSPGHPGGEQYF.

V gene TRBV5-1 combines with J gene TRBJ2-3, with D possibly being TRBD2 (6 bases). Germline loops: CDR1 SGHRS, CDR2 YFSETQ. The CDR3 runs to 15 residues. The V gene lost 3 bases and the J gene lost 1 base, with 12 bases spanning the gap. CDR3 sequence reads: CASSSTTGGTDTQYF. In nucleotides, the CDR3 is TGCGCCAGCAGCTCCACAACGGGAGGCACAGATACGCAGTATTTT.

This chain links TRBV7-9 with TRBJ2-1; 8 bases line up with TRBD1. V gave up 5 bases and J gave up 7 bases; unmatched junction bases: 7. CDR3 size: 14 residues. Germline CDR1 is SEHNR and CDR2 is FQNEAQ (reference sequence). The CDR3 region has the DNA TGTGCCAGCAGCGATGTGACAGGGGTAAATGAGCAGTTCTTC. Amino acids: CASSDVTGVNEQFF.

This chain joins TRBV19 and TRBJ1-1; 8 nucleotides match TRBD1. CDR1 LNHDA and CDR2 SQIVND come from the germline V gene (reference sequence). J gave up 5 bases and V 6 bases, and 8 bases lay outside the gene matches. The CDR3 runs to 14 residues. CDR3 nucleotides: TGTGCCAGTAGATCTGACAGGGGTGAGACTGAAGCTTTCTTT. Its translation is CASRSDRGETEAFF.

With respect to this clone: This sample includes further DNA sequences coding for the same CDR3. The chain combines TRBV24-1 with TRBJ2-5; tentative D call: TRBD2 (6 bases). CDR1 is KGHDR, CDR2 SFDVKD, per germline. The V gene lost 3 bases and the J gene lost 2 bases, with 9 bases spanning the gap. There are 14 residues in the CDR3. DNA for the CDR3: TGTGCCACCAGTGATACGGGAGCGCAAGAGACCCAGTACTTC. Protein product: CATSDTGAQETQYF.